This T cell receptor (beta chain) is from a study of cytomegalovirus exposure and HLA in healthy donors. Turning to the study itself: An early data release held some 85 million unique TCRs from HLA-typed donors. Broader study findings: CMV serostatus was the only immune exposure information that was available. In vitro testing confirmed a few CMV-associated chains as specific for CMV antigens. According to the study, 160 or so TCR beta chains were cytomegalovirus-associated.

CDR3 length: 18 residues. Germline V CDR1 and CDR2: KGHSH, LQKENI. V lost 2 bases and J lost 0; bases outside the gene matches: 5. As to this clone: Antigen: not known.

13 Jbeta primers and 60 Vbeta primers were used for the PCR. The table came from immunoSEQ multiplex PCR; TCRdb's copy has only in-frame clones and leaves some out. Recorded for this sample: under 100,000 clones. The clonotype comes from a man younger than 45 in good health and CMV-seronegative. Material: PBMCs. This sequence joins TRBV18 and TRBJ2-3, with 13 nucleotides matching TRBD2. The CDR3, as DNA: TGTGCCAGCTCACCAGCGACTAGCGGGAGGCGGAGCACAGATACGCAGTATTTT. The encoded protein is CASSPATSGRRSTDTQYF.